The clone carrying this T cell receptor (beta chain) was seen at least ten times. This sample was included in a study of regulatory T cells in long-lasting Graves disease. The time point here: newly diagnosed GD, antithyroid drugs for less than 3 months. The authors made the TCR library using RNA they extracted from PBMCs. Combining iRepertoire HTBI primers with Arm-PCR of CDR3 regions, the authors built TCR beta libraries. TCRdb reprocessed the multiplex PCR reads via MiXCR and lists one record per CDR3 protein. The profile covers about 540,000 distinct CDR3 sequences, with roughly 14% appearing a single time and 10% taken by the ten largest. This CDR3 has 14 residues. Trimming removed 4 bases from V and 5 bases from J, with 14 bases in between. This sample was also put to use in a study of T cells in Graves' hyperthyroidism and ophthalmopathy.

The chain carries TRBV12-3 or TRBV12-4 and TRBJ2-5, with D maybe TRBD2 (6 bases). The sequencing used peripheral blood mononuclear cells (PBMCs), collected at new diagnosis, from a patient treated with antithyroid drugs. The TCR originated in a man younger than 45 with Graves disease. The CDR3 DNA is TGTGCCAGCAGTTCCCGGAGGGATCGGGAGACCCAGTACTTC. Residues: CASSSRRDRETQYF.